This TCR beta chain appears in the sequencing data of a study of response to subunit inactivated influenza vaccine. Study observations and caveats: A suggestion made by the authors is that each seasonal influenza vaccination recruits few new T cells.

TCRdb processed the RT-PCR reads anew with MiXCR; each CDR3 protein has one entry. Found here are about 700,000 distinct CDR3 sequences, approximately 15% of them singletons; the top ten hold around 6.5%. Comments on this clonotype: No antigen is known for it.

Sequenced material: PBMCs from blood, taken approximately 15 days before vaccination. This TCR derives from a man aged 45-65 years who received an inactivated influenza vaccine.

The CDR3: CASTPGGEGRWAFF. CDR3 DNA: TGTGCCAGCACCCCTGGGGGGGAAGGTCGATGGGCTTTCTTT. This sequence joins TRBV12-3 or TRBV12-4 and TRBJ1-1; TRBD1 is a possible D gene (5 bases). V shed 7 bases and J shed 11 bases, with 23 bases lying between them. The CDR3 is made up of 14 amino acids.